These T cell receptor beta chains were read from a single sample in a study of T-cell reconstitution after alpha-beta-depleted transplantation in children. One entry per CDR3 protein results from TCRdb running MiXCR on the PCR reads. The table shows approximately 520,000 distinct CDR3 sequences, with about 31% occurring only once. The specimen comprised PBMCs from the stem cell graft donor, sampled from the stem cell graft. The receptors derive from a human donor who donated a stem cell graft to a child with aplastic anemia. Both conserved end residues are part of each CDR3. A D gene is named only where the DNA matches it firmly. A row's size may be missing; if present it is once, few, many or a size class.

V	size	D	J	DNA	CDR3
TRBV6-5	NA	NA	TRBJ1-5	TGTGCCAGCAGCAGAAGTGGTCAGCCCCAGCATTTT	CASSRSGQPQHF
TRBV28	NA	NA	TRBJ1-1	TGTGCCAGCAGTTCGGGTGCACAGGACACTGAAGCTTTCTTT	CASSSGAQDTEAFF
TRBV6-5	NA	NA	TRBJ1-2	TGTGCCAGCAGTTACTCTAGGACAGTCTATGGCTACACCTTC	CASSYSRTVYGYTF
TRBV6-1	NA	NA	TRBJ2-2	TGTGCCAGCAGACGAAGGACAGACACGAACACCGGGGAGCTGTTTTTT	CASRRRTDTNTGELFF
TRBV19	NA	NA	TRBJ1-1	TGTGCCAGTAGTTACGCTTATGAGAACACTGAAGCTTTCTTT	CASSYAYENTEAFF
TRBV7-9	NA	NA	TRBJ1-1	TGTGCCAGCAGCTTAGCCTCCATCACCATGAACACTGAAGCTTTCTTT	CASSLASITMNTEAFF
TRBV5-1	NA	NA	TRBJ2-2	TGCGCCAGCAGCTTCAGTCAAGAGGGGGCCGGGGAGCTGTTTTTT	CASSFSQEGAGELFF
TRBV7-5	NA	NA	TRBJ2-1	NA	CISVSEAGWAGRKGYNEQFF
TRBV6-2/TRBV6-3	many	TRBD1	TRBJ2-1	TGTGCCAGCAGTTATCGGGACAGCTCCTACAATGAGCAGTTCTTC	CASSYRDSSYNEQFF
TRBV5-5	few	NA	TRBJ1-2	TGTGCCAGCAGCTTTAGGGAATTTGGCTACACCTTC	CASSFREFGYTF
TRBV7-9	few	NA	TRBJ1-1	TGTGCCAGCAGCTTCGGCGGGGGGATGAACACTGAAGCTTTCTTT	CASSFGGGMNTEAFF
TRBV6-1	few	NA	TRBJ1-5	TGTGCCAGCAGCAGAAGCCCAGGGGGCAATCAGCCCCAGCATTTT	CASSRSPGGNQPQHF
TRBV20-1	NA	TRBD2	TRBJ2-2	TGCAGTGCCGCCGGGACTAGCGCGATCGGGGAGCTGTTTTTT	CSAAGTSAIGELFF
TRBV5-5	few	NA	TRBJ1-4	TGTGCCAGCAGCTTGGGCCCCACAGGGTCCACTAATGAAAAACTGTTTTTT	CASSLGPTGSTNEKLFF
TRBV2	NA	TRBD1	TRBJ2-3	TGTGCCAGCAGTGGATCGGGACAGATGGCAGATACGCAGTATTTT	CASSGSGQMADTQYF
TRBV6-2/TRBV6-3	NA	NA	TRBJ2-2	TGTGCCAGCAGTACGATACAGGTCACCGGGGAGCTGTTTTTT	CASSTIQVTGELFF
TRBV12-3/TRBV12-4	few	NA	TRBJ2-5	TGTGCCAGCAGGGGCGTCCAAGAGACCCAGTACTTC	CASRGVQETQYF
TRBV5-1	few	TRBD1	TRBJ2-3	TGCGCCAGCACGACAGGGGATTCGGAAACGCAGTATTTT	CASTTGDSETQYF
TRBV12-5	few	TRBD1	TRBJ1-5	TGTGCTAGTGGTTTGGGACAGGGGCCTCAGCCCCAGCATTTT	CASGLGQGPQPQHF
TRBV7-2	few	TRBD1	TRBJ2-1	TGTGCCAGCAGCTCTTCTCGACAGGGTATAGAGCAGTTCTTC	CASSSSRQGIEQFF
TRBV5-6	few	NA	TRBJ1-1	TGTGCCAGCAGCCCGACCATAAGTAGAGGCACTGAAGCTTTCTTT	CASSPTISRGTEAFF
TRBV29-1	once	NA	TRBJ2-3	TGCAGCACGACCGGGTCCTCAGGGGCAGATACGCAGTATTTT	CSTTGSSGADTQYF
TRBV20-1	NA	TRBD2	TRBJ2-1	TGCAGTGCTGCGGGCCTAGCGGGAGCCTCCTACAATGAGCAGTTCTTC	CSAAGLAGASYNEQFF
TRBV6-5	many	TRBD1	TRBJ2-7	TGTGCCAGCAGTTCCCTAGGTCGGGACAGGGACTACGAGCAGTACTTC	CASSSLGRDRDYEQYF
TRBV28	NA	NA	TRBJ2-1	TGTGCCAGCAGCAAAGCTGGGGGTTACCAGTTCTTC	CASSKAGGYQFF
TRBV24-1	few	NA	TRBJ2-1	TGTGCCACCAGTGATTTATCCAGGGAATACAATGAGCAGTTCTTC	CATSDLSREYNEQFF
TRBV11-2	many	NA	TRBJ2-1	TGTGCCAGCAGCTTGAACAGGGACAATGAGCAGTTCTTC	CASSLNRDNEQFF
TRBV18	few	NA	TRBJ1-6	TGTGCCAGCTCACCACCAGGGTTCGCCTATAATTCACCCCTCCACTTT	CASSPPGFAYNSPLHF
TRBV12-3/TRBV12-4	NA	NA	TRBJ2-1	TGTGCCAGCAGGGAAGCAGGGGTCTCCTACAATGAGCAGTTCTTC	CASREAGVSYNEQFF